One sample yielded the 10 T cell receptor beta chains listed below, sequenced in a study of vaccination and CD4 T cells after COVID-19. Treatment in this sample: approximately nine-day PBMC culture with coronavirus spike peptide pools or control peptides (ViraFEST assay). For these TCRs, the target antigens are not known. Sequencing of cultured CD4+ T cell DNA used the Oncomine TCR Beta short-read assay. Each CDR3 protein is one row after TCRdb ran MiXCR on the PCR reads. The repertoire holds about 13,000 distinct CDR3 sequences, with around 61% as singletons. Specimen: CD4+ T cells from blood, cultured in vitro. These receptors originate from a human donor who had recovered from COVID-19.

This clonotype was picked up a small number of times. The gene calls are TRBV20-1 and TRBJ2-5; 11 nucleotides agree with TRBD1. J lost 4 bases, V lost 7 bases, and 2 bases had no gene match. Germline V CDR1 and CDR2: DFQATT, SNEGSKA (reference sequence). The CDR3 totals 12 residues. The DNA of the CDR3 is TGCAGTGTCGGACAGGGGGCAGAGACCCAGTACTTC. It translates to CSVGQGAETQYF.

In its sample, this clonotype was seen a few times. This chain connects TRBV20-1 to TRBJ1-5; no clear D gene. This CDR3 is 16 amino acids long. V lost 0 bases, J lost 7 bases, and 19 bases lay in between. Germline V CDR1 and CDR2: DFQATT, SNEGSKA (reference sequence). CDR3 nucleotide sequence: TGCAGTGCTAGAGATCGCTTCGACAAGGCTCAACAGCCCCAGCATTTT. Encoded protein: CSARDRFDKAQQPQHF.

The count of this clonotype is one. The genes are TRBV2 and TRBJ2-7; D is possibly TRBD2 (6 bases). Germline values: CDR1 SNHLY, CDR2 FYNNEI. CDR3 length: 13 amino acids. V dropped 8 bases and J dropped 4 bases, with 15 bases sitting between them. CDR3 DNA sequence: TGTGCCAGCCAGGCGACGGGAGTGTACGAGCAGTACTTC. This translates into CASQATGVYEQYF.

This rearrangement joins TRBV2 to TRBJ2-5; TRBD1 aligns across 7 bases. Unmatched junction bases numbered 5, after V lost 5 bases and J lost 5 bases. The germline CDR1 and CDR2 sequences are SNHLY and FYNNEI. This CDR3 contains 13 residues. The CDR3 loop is CASSMTGIETQYF. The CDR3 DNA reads TGTGCCAGCAGTATGACAGGGATCGAGACCCAGTACTTC.

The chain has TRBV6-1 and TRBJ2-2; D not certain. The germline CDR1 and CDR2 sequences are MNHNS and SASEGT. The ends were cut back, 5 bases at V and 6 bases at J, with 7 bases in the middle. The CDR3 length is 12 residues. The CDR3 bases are TGTGCCAGCAGTCCTACAGCCGGGGAGCTGTTTTTT. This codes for CASSPTAGELFF.

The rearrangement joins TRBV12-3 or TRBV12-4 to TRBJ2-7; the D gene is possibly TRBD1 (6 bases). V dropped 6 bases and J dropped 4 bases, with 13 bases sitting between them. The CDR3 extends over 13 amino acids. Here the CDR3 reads CASRHRDWYEQYF. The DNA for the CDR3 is TGTGCCAGCAGACACAGGGATTGGTACGAGCAGTACTTC.

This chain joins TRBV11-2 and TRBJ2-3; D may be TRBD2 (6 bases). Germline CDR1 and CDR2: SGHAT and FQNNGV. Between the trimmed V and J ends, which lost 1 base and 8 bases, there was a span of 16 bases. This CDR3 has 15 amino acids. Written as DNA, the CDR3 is TGTGCCAGCAGCTTAGGGGGACTCACGGACGGTACGCAGTATTTT. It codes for CASSLGGLTDGTQYF. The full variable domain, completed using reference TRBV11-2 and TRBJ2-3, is EAGVAQSPRYKIIEKRQSVAFWCNPISGHATLYWYQQILGQGPKLLIQFQNNGVVDDSQLPKDRFSAERLKGVDSTLKIQPAKLEDSAVYLCASSLGGLTDGTQYFGPGTRLTVL.

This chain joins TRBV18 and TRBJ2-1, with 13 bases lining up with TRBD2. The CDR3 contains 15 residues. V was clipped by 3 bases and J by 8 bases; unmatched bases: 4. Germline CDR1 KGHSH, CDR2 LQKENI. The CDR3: CASSPPGLAGYEQFF. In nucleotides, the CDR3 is TGTGCCAGCTCACCCCCGGGACTAGCGGGATATGAGCAGTTCTTC.

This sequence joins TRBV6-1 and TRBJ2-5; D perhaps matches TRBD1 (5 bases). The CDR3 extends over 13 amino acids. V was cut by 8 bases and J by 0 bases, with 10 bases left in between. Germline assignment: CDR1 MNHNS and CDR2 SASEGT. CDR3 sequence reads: CASESRDQETQYF. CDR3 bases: TGTGCCAGCGAGAGCAGGGACCAAGAGACCCAGTACTTC.

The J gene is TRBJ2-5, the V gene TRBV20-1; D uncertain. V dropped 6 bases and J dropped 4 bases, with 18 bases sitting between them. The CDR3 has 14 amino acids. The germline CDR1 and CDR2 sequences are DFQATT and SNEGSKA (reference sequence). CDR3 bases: TGCAGTGCCCGAGCCGACCGGCCCGGAGAGACCCAGTACTTC. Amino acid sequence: CSARADRPGETQYF.